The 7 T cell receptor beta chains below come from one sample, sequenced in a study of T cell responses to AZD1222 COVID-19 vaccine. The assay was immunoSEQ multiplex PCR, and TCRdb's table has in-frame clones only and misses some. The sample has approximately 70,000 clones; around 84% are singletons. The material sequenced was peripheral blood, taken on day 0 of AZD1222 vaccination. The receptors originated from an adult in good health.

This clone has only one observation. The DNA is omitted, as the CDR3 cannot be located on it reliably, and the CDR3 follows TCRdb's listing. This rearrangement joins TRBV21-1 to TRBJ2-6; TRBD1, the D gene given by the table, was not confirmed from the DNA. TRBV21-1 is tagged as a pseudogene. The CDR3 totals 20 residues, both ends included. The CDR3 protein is CASSKYERNRVGSGANVLTF.

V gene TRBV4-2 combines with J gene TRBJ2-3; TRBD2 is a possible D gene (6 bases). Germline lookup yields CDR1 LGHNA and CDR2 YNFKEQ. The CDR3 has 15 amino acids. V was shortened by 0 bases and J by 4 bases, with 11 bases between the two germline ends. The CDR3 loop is CASSQEGGTADTQYF. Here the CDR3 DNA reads TGTGCCAGCAGCCAAGAGGGCGGGACGGCAGATACGCAGTATTTT.

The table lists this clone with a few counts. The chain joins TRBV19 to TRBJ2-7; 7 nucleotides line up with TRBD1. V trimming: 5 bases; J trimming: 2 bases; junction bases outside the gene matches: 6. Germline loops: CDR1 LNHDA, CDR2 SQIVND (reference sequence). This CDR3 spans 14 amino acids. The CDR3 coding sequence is TGTGCCAGTAGTCCATCAGGACAGGCCTACGAGCAGTACTTC. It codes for CASSPSGQAYEQYF.

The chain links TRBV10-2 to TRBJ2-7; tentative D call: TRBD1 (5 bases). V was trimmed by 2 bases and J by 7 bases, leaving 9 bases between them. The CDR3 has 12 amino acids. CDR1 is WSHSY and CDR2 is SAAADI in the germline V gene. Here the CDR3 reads CASSEGPGEQYF. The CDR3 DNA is TGCGCCAGCAGTGAGGGCCCAGGGGAGCAGTACTTC.

The CDR3 coding sequence is TGTGCCAGCAGCTCTGGACAGGGTGGGAACACTGAAGCTTTCTTT. Protein product: CASSSGQGGNTEAFF. The rearrangement joins TRBV11-3 to TRBJ1-1; 8 bases fit TRBD1. Per germline, CDR1 SGHNT and CDR2 YENEEA. J was trimmed by 1 base and V by 4 bases; bases with no gene match: 5. The CDR3 length is 15 residues.

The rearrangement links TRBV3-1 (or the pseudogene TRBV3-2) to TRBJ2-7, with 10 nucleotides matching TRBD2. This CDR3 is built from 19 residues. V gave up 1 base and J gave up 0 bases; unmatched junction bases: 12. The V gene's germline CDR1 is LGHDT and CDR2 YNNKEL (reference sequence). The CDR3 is CASSQAASGRGDSSYEQYF. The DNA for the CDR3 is TGTGCCAGCAGCCAAGCGGCTAGCGGGAGAGGAGACAGCTCCTACGAGCAGTACTTC.

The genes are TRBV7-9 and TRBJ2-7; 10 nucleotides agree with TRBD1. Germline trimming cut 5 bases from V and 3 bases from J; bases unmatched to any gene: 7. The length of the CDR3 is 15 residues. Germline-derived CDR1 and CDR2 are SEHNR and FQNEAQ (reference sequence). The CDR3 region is CASSPTGTGDYEQYF. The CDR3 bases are TGTGCCAGCAGCCCCACCGGGACAGGGGACTACGAGCAGTACTTC.